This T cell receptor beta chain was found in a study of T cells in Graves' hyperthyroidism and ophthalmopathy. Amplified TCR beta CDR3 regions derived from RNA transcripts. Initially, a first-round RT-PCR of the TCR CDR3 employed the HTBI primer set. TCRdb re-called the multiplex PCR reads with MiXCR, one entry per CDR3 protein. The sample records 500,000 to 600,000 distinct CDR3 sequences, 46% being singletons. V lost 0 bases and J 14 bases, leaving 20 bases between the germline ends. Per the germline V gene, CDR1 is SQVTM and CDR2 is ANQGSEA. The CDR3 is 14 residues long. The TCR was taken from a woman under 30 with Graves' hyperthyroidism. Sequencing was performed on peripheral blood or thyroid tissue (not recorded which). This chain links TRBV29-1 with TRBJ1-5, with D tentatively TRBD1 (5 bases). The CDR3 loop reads CSVEDSAGPSYEHF. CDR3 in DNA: TGCAGCGTTGAAGATAGTGCGGGGCCGTCCTACGAGCATTTT.